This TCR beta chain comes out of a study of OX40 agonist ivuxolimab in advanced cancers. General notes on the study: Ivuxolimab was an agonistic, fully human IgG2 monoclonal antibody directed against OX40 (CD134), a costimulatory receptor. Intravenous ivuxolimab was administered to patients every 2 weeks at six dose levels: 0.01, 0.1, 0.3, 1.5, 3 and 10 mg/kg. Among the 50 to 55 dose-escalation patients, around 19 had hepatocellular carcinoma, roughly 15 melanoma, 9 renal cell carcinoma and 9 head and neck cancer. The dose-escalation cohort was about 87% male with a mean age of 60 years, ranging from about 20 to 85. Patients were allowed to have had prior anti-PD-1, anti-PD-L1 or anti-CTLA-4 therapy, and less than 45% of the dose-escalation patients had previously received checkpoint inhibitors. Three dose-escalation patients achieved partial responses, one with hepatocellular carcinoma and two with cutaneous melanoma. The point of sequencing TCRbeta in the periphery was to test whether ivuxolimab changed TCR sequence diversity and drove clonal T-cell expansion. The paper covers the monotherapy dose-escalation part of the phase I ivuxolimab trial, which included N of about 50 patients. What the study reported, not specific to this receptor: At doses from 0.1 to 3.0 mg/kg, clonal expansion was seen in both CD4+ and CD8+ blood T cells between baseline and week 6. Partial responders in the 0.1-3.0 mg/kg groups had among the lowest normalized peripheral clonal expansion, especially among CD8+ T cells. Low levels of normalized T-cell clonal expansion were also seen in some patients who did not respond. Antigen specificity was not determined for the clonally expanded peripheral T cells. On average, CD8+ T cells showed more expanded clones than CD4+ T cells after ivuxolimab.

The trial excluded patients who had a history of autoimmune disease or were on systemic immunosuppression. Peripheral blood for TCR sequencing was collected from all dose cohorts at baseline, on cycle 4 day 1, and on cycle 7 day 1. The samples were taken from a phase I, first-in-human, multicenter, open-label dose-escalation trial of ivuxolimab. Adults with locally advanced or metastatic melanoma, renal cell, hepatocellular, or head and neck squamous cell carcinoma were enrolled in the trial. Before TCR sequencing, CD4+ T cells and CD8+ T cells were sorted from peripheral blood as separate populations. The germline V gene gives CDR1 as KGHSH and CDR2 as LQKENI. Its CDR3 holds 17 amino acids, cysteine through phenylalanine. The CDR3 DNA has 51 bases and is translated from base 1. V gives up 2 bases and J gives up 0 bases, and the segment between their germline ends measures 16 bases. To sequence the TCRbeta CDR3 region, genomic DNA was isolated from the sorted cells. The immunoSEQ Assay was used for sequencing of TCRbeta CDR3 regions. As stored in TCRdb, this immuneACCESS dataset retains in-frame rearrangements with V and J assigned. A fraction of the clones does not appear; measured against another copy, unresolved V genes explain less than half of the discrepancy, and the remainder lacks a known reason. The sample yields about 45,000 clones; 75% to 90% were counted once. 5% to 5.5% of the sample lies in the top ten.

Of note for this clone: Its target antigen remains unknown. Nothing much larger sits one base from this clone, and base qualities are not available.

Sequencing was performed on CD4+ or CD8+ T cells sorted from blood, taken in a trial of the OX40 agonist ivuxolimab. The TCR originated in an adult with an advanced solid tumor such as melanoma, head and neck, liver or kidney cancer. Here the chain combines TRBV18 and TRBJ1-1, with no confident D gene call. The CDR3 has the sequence CASSPKRVSNLNTEAFF. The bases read TGTGCCAGCTCACCAAAACGGGTTTCGAATTTGAACACTGAAGCTTTCTTT.